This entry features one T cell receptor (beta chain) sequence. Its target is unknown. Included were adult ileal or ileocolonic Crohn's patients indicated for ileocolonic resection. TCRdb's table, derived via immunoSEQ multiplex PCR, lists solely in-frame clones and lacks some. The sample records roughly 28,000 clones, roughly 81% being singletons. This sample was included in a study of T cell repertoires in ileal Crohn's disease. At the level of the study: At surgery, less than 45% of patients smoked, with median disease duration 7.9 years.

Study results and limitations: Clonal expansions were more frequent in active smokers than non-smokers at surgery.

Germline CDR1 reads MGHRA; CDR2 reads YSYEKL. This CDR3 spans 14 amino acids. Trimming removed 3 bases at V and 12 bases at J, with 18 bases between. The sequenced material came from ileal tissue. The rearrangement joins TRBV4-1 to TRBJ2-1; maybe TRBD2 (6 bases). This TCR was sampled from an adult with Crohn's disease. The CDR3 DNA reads TGCGCCAGCAGCCATGGGCGGGGAGGATTTTTGCAGTTCTTC. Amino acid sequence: CASSHGRGGFLQFF.